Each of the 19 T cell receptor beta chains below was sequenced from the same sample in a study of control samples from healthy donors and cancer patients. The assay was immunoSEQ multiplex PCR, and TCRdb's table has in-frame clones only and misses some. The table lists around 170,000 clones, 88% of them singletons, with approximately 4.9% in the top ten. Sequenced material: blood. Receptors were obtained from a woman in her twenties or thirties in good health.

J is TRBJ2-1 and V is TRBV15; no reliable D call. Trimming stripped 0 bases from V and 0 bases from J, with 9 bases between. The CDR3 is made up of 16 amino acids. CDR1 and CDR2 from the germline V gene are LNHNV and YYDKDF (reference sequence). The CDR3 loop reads CATSREGLGSYNEQFF. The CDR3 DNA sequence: TGTGCCACCAGCAGAGAAGGTCTCGGCTCCTACAATGAGCAGTTCTTC.

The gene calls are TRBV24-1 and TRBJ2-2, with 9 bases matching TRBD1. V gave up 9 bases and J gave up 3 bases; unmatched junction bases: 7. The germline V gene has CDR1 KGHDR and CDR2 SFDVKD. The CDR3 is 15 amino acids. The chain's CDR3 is CATGPGTGYTGELFF. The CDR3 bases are TGTGCCACCGGCCCCGGGACAGGGTACACCGGGGAGCTGTTTTTT.

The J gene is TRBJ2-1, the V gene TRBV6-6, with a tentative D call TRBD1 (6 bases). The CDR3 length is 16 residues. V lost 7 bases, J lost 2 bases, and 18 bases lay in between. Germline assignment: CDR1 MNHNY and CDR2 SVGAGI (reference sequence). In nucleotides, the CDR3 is TGTGCCAGCACCCCGATCGACAGGTCAACCTACAATGAGCAGTTCTTC. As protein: CASTPIDRSTYNEQFF.

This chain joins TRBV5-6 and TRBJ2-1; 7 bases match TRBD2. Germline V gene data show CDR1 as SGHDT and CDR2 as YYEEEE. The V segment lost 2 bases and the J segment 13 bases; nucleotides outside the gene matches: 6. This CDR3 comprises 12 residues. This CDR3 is CASSFSGGPQFF. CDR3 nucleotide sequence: TGTGCCAGCAGCTTTTCGGGGGGTCCTCAGTTCTTC.

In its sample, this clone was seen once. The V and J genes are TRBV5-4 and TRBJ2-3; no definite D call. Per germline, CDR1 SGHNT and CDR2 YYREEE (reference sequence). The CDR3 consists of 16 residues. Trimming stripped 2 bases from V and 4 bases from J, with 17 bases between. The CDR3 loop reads CASSFTPSGAPDTQYF. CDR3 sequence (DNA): TGTGCCAGCAGCTTCACCCCTAGTGGCGCTCCAGATACGCAGTATTTT.

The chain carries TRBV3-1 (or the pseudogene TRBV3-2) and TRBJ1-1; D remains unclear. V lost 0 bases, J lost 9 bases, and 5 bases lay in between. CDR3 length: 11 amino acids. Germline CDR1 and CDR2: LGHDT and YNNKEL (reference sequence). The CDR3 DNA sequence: TGTGCCAGCAGCCAAGATGGGAAAGCTTTCTTT. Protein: CASSQDGKAFF.

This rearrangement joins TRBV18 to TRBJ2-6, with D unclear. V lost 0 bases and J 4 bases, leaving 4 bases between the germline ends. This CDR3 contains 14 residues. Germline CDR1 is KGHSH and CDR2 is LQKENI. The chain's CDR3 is CASSPPDGANVLTF. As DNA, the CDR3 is TGTGCCAGCTCACCACCGGACGGGGCCAACGTCCTGACTTTC.

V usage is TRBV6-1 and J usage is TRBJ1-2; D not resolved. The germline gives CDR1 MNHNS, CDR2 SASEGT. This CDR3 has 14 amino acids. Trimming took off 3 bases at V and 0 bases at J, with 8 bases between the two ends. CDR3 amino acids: CASSDLGSNYGYTF. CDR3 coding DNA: TGTGCCAGCAGTGACCTTGGTTCTAACTATGGCTACACCTTC.

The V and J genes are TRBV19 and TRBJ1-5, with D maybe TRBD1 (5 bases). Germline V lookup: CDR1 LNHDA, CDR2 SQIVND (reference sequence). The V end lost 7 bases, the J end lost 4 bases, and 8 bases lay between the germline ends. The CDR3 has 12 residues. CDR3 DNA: TGTGCCAGTAAAAAGGGGAATCAGCCCCAGCATTTT. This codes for CASKKGNQPQHF. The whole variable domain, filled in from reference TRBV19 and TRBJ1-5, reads DGGITQSPKYLFRKEGQNVTLSCEQNLNHDAMYWYRQDPGQGLRLIYYSQIVNDFQKGDIAEGYSVSREKKESFPLTVTSAQKNPTAFYLCASKKGNQPQHFGDGTRLSIL.

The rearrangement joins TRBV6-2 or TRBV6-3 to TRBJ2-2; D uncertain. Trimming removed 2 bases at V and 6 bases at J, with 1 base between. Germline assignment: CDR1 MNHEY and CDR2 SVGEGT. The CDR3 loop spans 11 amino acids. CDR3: CASSYPGELFF. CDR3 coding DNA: TGTGCCAGCAGTTACCCCGGGGAGCTGTTTTTT.

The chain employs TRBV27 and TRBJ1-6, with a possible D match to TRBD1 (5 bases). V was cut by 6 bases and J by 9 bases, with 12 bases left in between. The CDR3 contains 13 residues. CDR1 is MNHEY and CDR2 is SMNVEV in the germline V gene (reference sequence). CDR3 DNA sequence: TGTGCCAGCAGCCGGGACCTGGGTTCACCCCTCCACTTT. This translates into CASSRDLGSPLHF.

The CDR3 loop reads CASSLMGEKLFF. CDR3 coding DNA: TGTGCCAGCAGCTTGATGGGTGAAAAACTGTTTTTT. V gene TRBV5-5 combines with J gene TRBJ1-4; D call uncertain. From germline, CDR1 is SGHKS and CDR2 YYEKEE (reference sequence). The V end lost 1 base, the J end lost 7 bases, and 5 bases lay between the germline ends. The CDR3 has 12 amino acids.

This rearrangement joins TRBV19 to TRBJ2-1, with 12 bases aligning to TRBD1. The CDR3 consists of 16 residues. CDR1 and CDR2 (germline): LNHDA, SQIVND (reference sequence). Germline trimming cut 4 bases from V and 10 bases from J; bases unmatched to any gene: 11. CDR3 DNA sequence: TGTGCCAGTAGTAAAAGCCGGGACAGGGGGCCCCGGGAGCAGTTCTTC. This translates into CASSKSRDRGPREQFF.

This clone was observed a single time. CDR3 sequence: CASSLGGQGTDTQYF. DNA for the CDR3: TGTGCCAGCAGCTTGGGGGGACAGGGCACAGATACGCAGTATTTT. The genes are TRBV11-3 and TRBJ2-3, with 8 bases identical to TRBD1. Trimming took 3 bases from V and 1 from J; bases not matched to a gene: 3. CDR3 length: 15 residues. CDR1 is SGHNT and CDR2 is YENEEA in the germline V gene. The full variable domain, with the rest looked up from reference TRBV11-3 and TRBJ2-3, is EAGVVQSPRYKIIEKKQPVAFWCNPISGHNTLYWYLQNLGQGPELLIRYENEEAVDDSQLPKDRFSAERLKGVDSTLKIQPAELGDSAVYLCASSLGGQGTDTQYFGPGTRLTVL.

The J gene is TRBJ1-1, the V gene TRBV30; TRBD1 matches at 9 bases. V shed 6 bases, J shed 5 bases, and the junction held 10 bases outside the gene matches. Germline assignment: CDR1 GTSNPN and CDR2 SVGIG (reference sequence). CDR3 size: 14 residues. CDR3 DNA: TGTGCCTGTACTCCTGGGACAGGGTATACTGAAGCTTTCTTT. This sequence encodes CACTPGTGYTEAFF.

Here the CDR3 DNA reads TGTGCCAGCAGTTACTCCGGGGCCTTTAATCAGCCCCAGCATTTT. It encodes CASSYSGAFNQPQHF. This sequence joins TRBV6-2 or TRBV6-3 and TRBJ1-5, with D maybe TRBD1 (5 bases). V dropped 0 bases and J dropped 4 bases, with 10 bases sitting between them. Per the germline V gene, CDR1 is MNHEY and CDR2 is SVGEGT. CDR3 length: 15 amino acids.

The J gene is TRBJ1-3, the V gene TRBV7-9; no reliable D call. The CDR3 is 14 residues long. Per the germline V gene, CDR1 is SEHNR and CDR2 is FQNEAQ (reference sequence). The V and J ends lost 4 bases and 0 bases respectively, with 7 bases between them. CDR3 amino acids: CASSSLLSGNTIYF. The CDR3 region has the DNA TGTGCCAGCAGCTCCCTGCTCTCTGGAAACACCATATATTTT. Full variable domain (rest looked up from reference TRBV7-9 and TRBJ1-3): DTGVSQNPRHKITKRGQNVTFRCDPISEHNRLYWYRQTLGQGPEFLTYFQNEAQLEKSRLLSDRFSAERPKGSFSTLEIQRTEQGDSAMYLCASSSLLSGNTIYFGEGSWLTVV.

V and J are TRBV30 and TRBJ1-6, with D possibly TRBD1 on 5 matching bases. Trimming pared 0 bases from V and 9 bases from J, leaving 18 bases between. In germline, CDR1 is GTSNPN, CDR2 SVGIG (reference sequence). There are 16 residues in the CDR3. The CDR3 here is CAWSVRRGRSGSPLHF. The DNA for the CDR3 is TGTGCCTGGAGTGTAAGGCGGGGACGCTCTGGTTCACCCCTCCACTTT.

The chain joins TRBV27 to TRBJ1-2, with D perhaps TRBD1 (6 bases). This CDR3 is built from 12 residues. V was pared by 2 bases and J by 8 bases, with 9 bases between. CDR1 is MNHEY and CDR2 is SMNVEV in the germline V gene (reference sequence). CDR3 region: CASSLPGTGYTF. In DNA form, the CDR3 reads TGTGCCAGCAGTTTACCCGGGACAGGCTACACCTTC.